This T cell receptor beta chain is drawn from a study of identical twins. Germline V gives CDR1 SNHLY, CDR2 FYNNEI. V gave up 8 bases and J gave up 1 base, with 10 bases separating them. The length of the CDR3 is 13 residues. The study's findings and limits: Conclusions leaned on cross-sectional statistical analysis and did not track the same donors over time. High-abundance cord blood beta clonotypes had fewer insertions; memory repertoires showed none.

TCRdb re-analysed the 5' RACE reads in MiXCR, keeping a single row per CDR3 protein. The sample shows around 1.7 million distinct CDR3 sequences, less than 40% of them seen only once. Everyone who gave samples was a healthy Caucasian. In this sample, this clonotype turned up a few times. Its antigen is not identified. The chain is built from TRBV2 and TRBJ2-3; D remains unclear. The source material was cord blood. The TCR sequence derives from a newborn girl in good health. The CDR3 coding sequence is TGTGCCAGCGACGGCGTCGGCACAGATACGCAGTATTTT. Residues: CASDGVGTDTQYF.